This T cell receptor (beta chain) derives from a study of HIV-infected patients and healthy controls. Findings and limits, study-wide: Unequal distinct sequence numbers between patients and controls complicated comparisons.

The repertoire came from unfractionated whole blood and reflected all unsorted peripheral T cells. The germline V gene encodes CDR1 SGHKS and CDR2 YYEKEE (reference sequence). The CDR3 is 13 residues long. Trimming took off 4 bases at V and 7 bases at J, with 14 bases between the two ends. cDNA was made from 400 to 500 ng RNA using alpha and beta constant primers. Alpha and beta chain libraries were made separately by chain-specific third strand synthesis with multiplexing indices. The cDNA received a 5' RACE adapter containing a random hexamer plus an SP2 sequencing primer site. TCRdb re-called the 5' RACE reads through MiXCR, storing one row per CDR3 protein. The data show 13,000 to 15,000 distinct CDR3 sequences, roughly 9.9% seen once. This clonotype was recorded many times. The antigen is not known.

The specimen sequenced was blood. V and J are TRBV5-5 and TRBJ1-1, with D possibly being TRBD1 (5 bases). The receptor was isolated from an adult in good health. The DNA for the CDR3 is TGTGCCAGCAGCAAGGGGTGGGGATTTGAAGCTTTCTTT. This encodes CASSKGWGFEAFF.